The rows below give T cell receptor beta chains drawn from one sample of a study of T cells in Graves' hyperthyroidism and ophthalmopathy. TCRdb called the multiplex PCR reads again in MiXCR, with one record for every CDR3 protein. Here the sample spans 410,000 or so distinct CDR3 sequences, approximately 15% being singletons. The sequencing input was blood. These receptors all stem from a man between 18 and 29 years old with Graves' ophthalmopathy. CDR3s include the opening cysteine and the closing phenylalanine or tryptophan. Fields, in order: clone size, J gene, V gene, CDR3 protein. A clone size is listed for some rows: how often the clone was seen (once, few, many), or a class if it is expanded.

clone_size: many; j_call: TRBJ2-5; v_call: TRBV11-3; cdr3_aa: CASSLLGSSETQYF
clone_size: few; j_call: TRBJ1-2; v_call: TRBV5-6; cdr3_aa: CASSLGTAEFSYGYTF
clone_size: many; j_call: TRBJ2-1; v_call: TRBV5-1; cdr3_aa: CASSVSGINEQFF
clone_size: NA; j_call: TRBJ2-5; v_call: TRBV10-3; cdr3_aa: CAIRDREVETQYF
clone_size: NA; j_call: TRBJ1-2; v_call: TRBV14; cdr3_aa: CASSQLKKGSRHGYTF
clone_size: many; j_call: TRBJ2-1; v_call: TRBV29-1; cdr3_aa: CSVELGYRGSIVEQFF
clone_size: many; j_call: TRBJ2-3; v_call: TRBV12-3/TRBV12-4; cdr3_aa: CASSLGLGTDTQYF
clone_size: few; j_call: TRBJ1-5; v_call: TRBV5-5; cdr3_aa: CASSLEGGGRQPQHF
clone_size: many; j_call: TRBJ2-3; v_call: TRBV6-2/TRBV6-3; cdr3_aa: CASSYEAGTDTQYF
clone_size: many; j_call: TRBJ1-2; v_call: TRBV2; cdr3_aa: CASSEGAYYGYTF
clone_size: many; j_call: TRBJ2-7; v_call: TRBV20-1; cdr3_aa: CSARGDLLAGGLFSYEQYF
clone_size: many; j_call: TRBJ2-1; v_call: TRBV12-3/TRBV12-4; cdr3_aa: CASTSPLAGAGNEQFF
clone_size: many; j_call: TRBJ2-1; v_call: TRBV10-3; cdr3_aa: CAISLGQGYNEQFF
clone_size: many; j_call: TRBJ2-7; v_call: TRBV20-1; cdr3_aa: CSASPRAGDTYEQYF
clone_size: many; j_call: TRBJ2-1; v_call: TRBV7-2; cdr3_aa: CASSFGLRWEGNEQFF
clone_size: many; j_call: TRBJ2-7; v_call: TRBV6-1; cdr3_aa: CASSELYRGNYEQYF
clone_size: many; j_call: TRBJ1-1; v_call: TRBV9; cdr3_aa: CASSVGRGDTEAFF
clone_size: many; j_call: TRBJ1-2; v_call: TRBV18; cdr3_aa: CASSGTMTPNYGYTF
clone_size: many; j_call: TRBJ2-6; v_call: TRBV6-1; cdr3_aa: CASSLLLPGPVSGANVLTF
clone_size: few; j_call: TRBJ2-3; v_call: TRBV29-1; cdr3_aa: CSVEGRTSYKPDTQYF
clone_size: few; j_call: TRBJ2-7; v_call: TRBV15; cdr3_aa: CATSRGSGLEQYF
clone_size: few; j_call: TRBJ1-3; v_call: TRBV5-1; cdr3_aa: CASRPGTGGSGNTIYF
clone_size: few; j_call: TRBJ2-5; v_call: TRBV7-9; cdr3_aa: CASSLGTSGGISQETQYF
clone_size: many; j_call: TRBJ2-3; v_call: TRBV11-3; cdr3_aa: CASSFRGTDTQYF
clone_size: few; j_call: TRBJ2-2; v_call: TRBV6-5; cdr3_aa: CASSFLGVGSGELFF
clone_size: many; j_call: TRBJ1-5; v_call: TRBV24-1; cdr3_aa: CATSAQAGQPQHF
clone_size: NA; j_call: TRBJ1-4; v_call: TRBV29-1; cdr3_aa: CSVSRQGANEKLFF
clone_size: many; j_call: TRBJ2-7; v_call: TRBV11-2; cdr3_aa: CASSLGAGGAYEQYF
clone_size: many; j_call: TRBJ2-5; v_call: TRBV6-2/TRBV6-3; cdr3_aa: CASSTSSGSGPKETQYF
clone_size: many; j_call: TRBJ1-6; v_call: TRBV7-8; cdr3_aa: CASSGGNSPLHF
clone_size: many; j_call: TRBJ2-7; v_call: TRBV4-1; cdr3_aa: CASSQAGTTGDEQYF
clone_size: many; j_call: TRBJ1-1; v_call: TRBV12-3/TRBV12-4; cdr3_aa: CASSFAQGRAFF
clone_size: NA; j_call: TRBJ2-3; v_call: TRBV29-1; cdr3_aa: CSVARAPGGDTQYF
clone_size: few; j_call: TRBJ2-5; v_call: TRBV9; cdr3_aa: CASKEGGGQGETQYF
clone_size: many; j_call: TRBJ2-1; v_call: TRBV12-3/TRBV12-4; cdr3_aa: CASSPSGDRAEQFF
clone_size: many; j_call: TRBJ2-7; v_call: TRBV9; cdr3_aa: CASSVTGVRQHEQYF
clone_size: few; j_call: TRBJ1-1; v_call: TRBV19; cdr3_aa: CASWWGGTEAFF
clone_size: many; j_call: TRBJ2-1; v_call: TRBV12-3/TRBV12-4; cdr3_aa: CASSPSASGGNEQFF
clone_size: many; j_call: TRBJ2-2; v_call: TRBV6-4; cdr3_aa: CASSVGTNTGELFF
clone_size: few; j_call: TRBJ2-2; v_call: TRBV7-9; cdr3_aa: CASSFTGTHTGELFF
clone_size: many; j_call: TRBJ2-2; v_call: TRBV2; cdr3_aa: CASRNTPWTRGKPGELFF
clone_size: many; j_call: TRBJ1-1; v_call: TRBV16; cdr3_aa: CASSRRGTEAFF
clone_size: NA; j_call: TRBJ2-5; v_call: TRBV19; cdr3_aa: CASSWGLAGVQETQYF
clone_size: many; j_call: TRBJ1-1; v_call: TRBV20-1; cdr3_aa: CSAPQGPNTEAFF
clone_size: NA; j_call: TRBJ2-2; v_call: TRBV5-1; cdr3_aa: CASSLAGISGELFF